This T cell receptor beta chain originates from a study of T cell changes during pregnancy in multiple sclerosis. Data came from immunoSEQ multiplex PCR; TCRdb stores just in-frame clones and leaves some out. Of fewer than 65,000 clones in the sample, 91% were seen once. Per germline, CDR1 SGHDT and CDR2 YYEEEE. The CDR3 spans 13 residues. Trimming removed 2 bases from V and 1 base from J, with 6 bases in between. This sequence originates from a female donor in good health, enrolled as a control in a pregnancy study. The sample here was peripheral blood, taken in the third trimester of pregnancy. The gene calls are TRBV5-6 and TRBJ1-1, with D uncertain. The CDR3 spells CASSLDTNTEAFF. The CDR3, as DNA: TGTGCCAGCAGCTTAGACACGAACACTGAAGCTTTCTTT.